This is a list of T cell receptor beta chains from one sample in a study of blood T cell repertoires in COVID-19. Profiled with immunoSEQ multiplex PCR; TCRdb holds only in-frame clones, not every one. The sample holds approximately 110,000 clones, roughly 70% seen once. What was sequenced was peripheral blood. The receptors were gathered from a human donor with acute or convalescent COVID-19. The donor label of this sample is uncertain. Both conserved end residues are part of each CDR3. A D gene is named only where the DNA matches it firmly. Only some rows state a clone size, as once, few, many or a class for expanded clones.

>TRBV28|TRBD1|TRBJ1-6|-
TGTGCCAGCAGTTCGACCGGGACAGGGAATTCACCCCTCCACTTT
CASSSTGTGNSPLHF
>TRBV12-3/TRBV12-4|-|TRBJ2-7|-
TGTGCCAGCAGTTTACAGTCATACGAGCAGTACTTC
CASSLQSYEQYF
>TRBV7-3|TRBD2|TRBJ2-3|-
TGTGCCAGCAGCTTAATGGGTAGCGGGGGGGCGGATACGCAGTATTTT
CASSLMGSGGADTQYF
>TRBV6-5|-|TRBJ1-1|-
TGTGCCAGCACCCGAAGTTCAGGGAACACTGAAGCTTTCTTT
CASTRSSGNTEAFF
>TRBV6-6|TRBD1|TRBJ2-1|once
TGTGCCAGCAGTAGAGGGACAGGGGGCTTCATAGATGAGCAGTTCTTC
CASSRGTGGFIDEQFF
>TRBV7-6|TRBD1|TRBJ1-6|few
TGTGCCAGCAGTCTAGGGACAGGGTCTCATTCACCCCTCCACTTT
CASSLGTGSHSPLHF
>TRBV5-1|TRBD1|TRBJ1-6|-
TGCGCCAGCAGCCCGGGACAGGGTAATTCACCCCTCCACTTT
CASSPGQGNSPLHF
>TRBV12-5|TRBD2|TRBJ2-3|-
TGTGCTAGTGGCCGTAGCGGGGCGACAGATACGCAGTATTTT
CASGRSGATDTQYF
>TRBV5-1|-|TRBJ2-5|-
TGCGCCAGCAGCTTGGCCAGGGCAGAGACCCAGTACTTC
CASSLARAETQYF
>TRBV6-6|TRBD1|TRBJ1-6|-
TGTGCCAGCAGCGATTACGTCCTTAGTACAGGGGGCTCCTATAATTCACCCCTCCACTTT
CASSDYVLSTGGSYNSPLHF
>TRBV2|TRBD1|TRBJ1-1|-
TGTGCCATCGGACAGGGCAACACTGAAGCTTTCTTT
CAIGQGNTEAFF
>TRBV7-3|-|TRBJ2-2|once
TGTGCCAGCAGCTTAAGTCACGGGGAGCTGTTTTTT
CASSLSHGELFF
>TRBV3-1/TRBV3-2|-|TRBJ2-7|-
TGTGCCAGCAGTCAGGTAGGGGGAAGCCACGAGCAGTACTTC
CASSQVGGSHEQYF
>TRBV11-2|-|TRBJ2-5|-
TGTGCCAGCAGCTTATCCCTGGGGCGTGAGACCCAGTACTTC
CASSLSLGRETQYF
>TRBV6-5|-|TRBJ1-2|once
TGTGCCAGCAGTACCACCGCCCGGCGGAACTATGGCTACACCTTC
CASSTTARRNYGYTF
>TRBV20-1|-|TRBJ1-2|-
TGCAGTGCTCCCCGGACAGATGGCTACACCTTC
CSAPRTDGYTF
>TRBV5-1|TRBD1|TRBJ1-6|-
TGCGCCAGCAGTCAACGGGACAGGGGTTTGGCACCCCTCCACTTT
CASSQRDRGLAPLHF
>TRBV7-2|-|TRBJ1-1|-
TGTGCCAGCAGCTTCGGGGGAACCGGGGCTGAAGCTTTCTTT
CASSFGGTGAEAFF
>TRBV21-1|-|TRBJ1-2|-
TGTGCCAGCAGCTCCCGGACAGGGGACTATGGCTACACCTTC
CASSSRTGDYGYTF
>TRBV28|-|TRBJ1-2|-
TGTGCCAGCGGACGGGAAGATGGCTACACCTTC
CASGREDGYTF
>TRBV5-4|TRBD1|TRBJ2-2|-
TGTGCCAGCAGCCCTGGTAGGGGGCTTAACGGGGAGCTGTTTTTT
CASSPGRGLNGELFF
>TRBV6-6|-|TRBJ1-5|-
TGTGCCAGCAGGGACAGCCATAGCAATCAGCCCCAGCATTTT
CASRDSHSNQPQHF
>TRBV5-6|TRBD1|TRBJ2-3|-
TGTGCCAGCAGCCTTGTAGGTCGACAGGGTGTGAATACGCAGTATTTT
CASSLVGRQGVNTQYF
>TRBV7-8|-|TRBJ1-2|-
TGTGCCAGCAGCTTGGGCCGCAGGGGCCTAATCTATGGCTACACCTTC
CASSLGRRGLIYGYTF
>TRBV30|-|TRBJ1-4|few
TGTGCCTGGAGTGTGGGGCGGACCCCAACTAATGAAAAACTGTTTTTT
CAWSVGRTPTNEKLFF
>TRBV6-5|-|TRBJ1-2|-
TGTGCCAGCAGCCCAAGAGGAGGGAACTATGGCTACACCTTC
CASSPRGGNYGYTF
>TRBV30|-|TRBJ2-7|-
TGTGCCTGGAGTAGGGGGGGGCTTAACCACGAGCAGTACTTC
CAWSRGGLNHEQYF
>TRBV30|-|TRBJ2-3|many
TGTGCCTGGAGTCTCACGGGGGGCCATATGGCAGATACGCAGTATTTT
CAWSLTGGHMADTQYF